The rows below give T cell receptor beta chains drawn from one sample of a study of blood T cell repertoires in COVID-19. The data were produced by immunoSEQ multiplex PCR, yet TCRdb's version contains in-frame clones alone and is incomplete. The sample lists about 270,000 clones, more than 75% occurring once. Input material: PBMCs or T cells enriched from blood (not recorded which). All receptors come from a woman aged 55-75 years in a cohort exposed to, infected with or recovered from COVID-19 (not recorded which). CDR3s include the opening cysteine and the closing phenylalanine or tryptophan. D genes are given only for firm matches. The size entry is marked missing in some rows and otherwise reads once, few, many or a size class.

CDR3 DNA,CDR3 protein,V gene,clone size,D gene,J gene
TGTGCCAGCAGTCCTAATCAGGGGGCGGGGTATGGCTACACCTTC,CASSPNQGAGYGYTF,TRBV6-5,NA,TRBD1,TRBJ1-2
TGTGCCAGCAGCCAAGATGGGTTTATGAGGGTGCAGTACTTC,CASSQDGFMRVQYF,TRBV14,NA,NA,TRBJ2-7
TGTGCCAGCAGCATTCCCGGAGCCAATGAGCAGTTCTTC,CASSIPGANEQFF,TRBV7-2,NA,NA,TRBJ2-1
TGTGCCAGCAGCTTAGGGCTAGCGGGAGTGAATGAGCAGTTCTTC,CASSLGLAGVNEQFF,TRBV7-6,NA,TRBD2,TRBJ2-1
TGTGCCAGCAGTTATGGGCTCTCCTACAATGAGCAGTTCTTC,CASSYGLSYNEQFF,TRBV6-5,NA,NA,TRBJ2-1
TGTGCCAGCAGTTACAGGGGGAATGTTGAAAAACTGTTTTTT,CASSYRGNVEKLFF,TRBV28,few,TRBD1,TRBJ1-4
TGTGCCAGCAGTTTAAACAGGGGGAGAACTGAAGCTTTCTTT,CASSLNRGRTEAFF,TRBV6-5,NA,TRBD1,TRBJ1-1
TGTGCCAGCAGTTTGGGACATGGACCTGGAAGTGGTGGCTACACCTTC,CASSLGHGPGSGGYTF,TRBV6-4,NA,NA,TRBJ1-2
TGCAGTGCTAGAATGTCTGTCGAGCAGTACTTC,CSARMSVEQYF,TRBV20-1,NA,NA,TRBJ2-7
TGCAGCGTAGGACAGGGGGATCAGCCCCAGCATTTT,CSVGQGDQPQHF,TRBV29-1,NA,TRBD1,TRBJ1-5
TGTGCCAGCAGCCAAAGCGGGAGCACAGATACGCAGTATTTT,CASSQSGSTDTQYF,TRBV3-1/TRBV3-2,NA,NA,TRBJ2-3
TGTGCCAGCTTTCCGGACAGTTTCACAGATACGCAGTATTTT,CASFPDSFTDTQYF,TRBV18,NA,NA,TRBJ2-3
TGTGCCAGCAGTTACCCCAGGGGATCCGGGGAGCTGTTTTTT,CASSYPRGSGELFF,TRBV6-2/TRBV6-3,once,NA,TRBJ2-2
TGCGCCAGCAGCTTGGACGTCGGTCCACAAGAGACCCAGTACTTC,CASSLDVGPQETQYF,TRBV5-1,NA,NA,TRBJ2-5
TGTGCCAGCATCAAGGCGGGGGGCAGGACCTTCACAGATACGCAGTATTTT,CASIKAGGRTFTDTQYF,TRBV2,NA,TRBD2,TRBJ2-3
TGTGCCAGCAGTTTAGGACGTACTAGCGGGAGGTCCGAGCAGTACTTC,CASSLGRTSGRSEQYF,TRBV28,NA,TRBD2,TRBJ2-7
TGCGCCAGCAGCCCGAGAAGGGGACAGGGGGCAGCAGATACGCAGTATTTT,CASSPRRGQGAADTQYF,TRBV4-3,NA,TRBD1,TRBJ2-3
TGTGCCAGCAGCGGGACTAGCGGGAGTTACACAGATACGCAGTATTTT,CASSGTSGSYTDTQYF,TRBV7-2,NA,TRBD2,TRBJ2-3
TGTGCCAGTAGTGAGGGGACAGGGCAGAATGAGCAGTTCTTC,CASSEGTGQNEQFF,TRBV19,NA,TRBD1,TRBJ2-1
TGTGCCAGCAGTGTCACAGACAGGAACACTGAAGCTTTCTTT,CASSVTDRNTEAFF,TRBV6-4,NA,NA,TRBJ1-1
TGTGCCAGCAGCCGTAACACGAACACTGAAGCTTTCTTT,CASSRNTNTEAFF,TRBV7-9,NA,NA,TRBJ1-1
TGTGCCACCAGGAGTCAGGCAGGCGGGACCTACGAGCAGTACTTC,CATRSQAGGTYEQYF,TRBV15,NA,NA,TRBJ2-7
TGTGCCGCCCTCCTCGCCGGGAAGAAAAACATTCAGTACTTC,CAALLAGKKNIQYF,TRBV6-5,NA,NA,TRBJ2-4
TGTGCCAATGCGCCGCGGACAGGGGGCTACAATGAGCAGTTCTTC,CANAPRTGGYNEQFF,TRBV27,NA,TRBD1,TRBJ2-1
TGCGCCAGCAGTGAGTCAGGGCCAGGGGGACTCTATGGCTACACCTTC,CASSESGPGGLYGYTF,TRBV10-1,many,TRBD1,TRBJ1-2
TGTGCCAGCAGCTGGAGCGGGAGGGCCGCAGTTAATGAGCAGTTCTTC,CASSWSGRAAVNEQFF,TRBV11-3,NA,TRBD2,TRBJ2-1
TGTGCCAGCAGCGTTGGTGGGAGGGCCTCCCTCAACAATGAGCAGTTCTTC,CASSVGGRASLNNEQFF,TRBV9,NA,TRBD2,TRBJ2-1